These T cell receptor beta chains were read from a single sample in a study of STAT5B mutations in CD4+ large granular lymphocyte leukemia. Only in-frame clones appear in the TCRdb table, and some are missing; sequencing was by immunoSEQ multiplex PCR. The sample shows 45,000 to 55,000 clones, around 70% of them seen only once. Material for sequencing was CD4+ T cells from blood buffy coats. The receptor set was obtained from a human donor in good health. Each CDR3 is given with its conserved first and last residue. The D gene is left open where the match is weak. Part of the rows lack a size; the others show once, few, many or a class for expanded clones.

>-|-|TRBV29-1|TRBJ2-1
CSVAGEQGGYNEQFF
TGCAGCGTGGCGGGGGAACAGGGAGGATACAATGAGCAGTTCTTC
>-|-|TRBV18|TRBJ1-1
CASSPPSSLNTEAFF
TGTGCCAGCTCACCACCGTCCAGTTTGAACACTGAAGCTTTCTTT
>few|TRBD2|TRBV28|TRBJ2-2
CASSLSGGITGELFF
TGTGCCAGCAGTTTATCCGGGGGGATCACCGGGGAGCTGTTTTTT
>-|-|TRBV19|TRBJ1-1
CASSPSAFF
TGTGCCAGTAGTCCCTCGGCTTTCTTT
>once|-|TRBV7-2|TRBJ1-5
CASSLLDGLNQPQHF
TGTGCCAGCAGCTTACTTGACGGCCTGAATCAGCCCCAGCATTTT
>-|-|TRBV9|TRBJ2-5
CASSVAAGGMLETQYF
TGTGCCAGCAGCGTAGCTGCGGGCGGAATGCTAGAGACCCAGTACTTC
>-|-|TRBV7-2|TRBJ2-1
CASSLWVARNNEQFF
TGTGCCAGCAGCTTATGGGTAGCGCGAAACAATGAGCAGTTCTTC
>-|-|TRBV7-2|TRBJ1-1
CASSFGGRRAFF
TGTGCCAGCAGCTTTGGGGGCCGACGGGCTTTCTTT
>-|-|TRBV19|TRBJ2-3
CASRAGSTDTQYF
TGTGCCAGTCGGGCGGGAAGCACAGATACGCAGTATTTT
>few|-|TRBV5-1|TRBJ1-6
CASSSGNSESPLHF
TGCGCCAGCAGCTCAGGGAACAGCGAGTCACCCCTCCACTTT
>-|-|TRBV29-1|TRBJ2-1
CSVVFSSYNEQFF
TGCAGCGTTGTCTTTAGCTCCTACAATGAGCAGTTCTTC
>few|-|TRBV20-1|TRBJ2-7
CSAGDSYEQYF
TGCAGTGCCGGGGACTCCTACGAGCAGTACTTC
>-|-|TRBV7-9|TRBJ2-3
CASQRQDTQYF
TGTGCCAGCCAACGTCAGGATACGCAGTATTTT
>-|TRBD2|TRBV5-5|TRBJ2-3
CASSLRAGGPTDTQYF
TGTGCCAGCAGCTTGCGAGCGGGGGGCCCCACAGATACGCAGTATTTT
>-|TRBD1|TRBV19|TRBJ2-1
CASSILQGASYNEQFF
TGTGCCAGTAGTATTCTGCAGGGGGCGAGCTACAATGAGCAGTTCTTC
>few|-|TRBV7-9|TRBJ1-1
CASSFGGQNTEAFF
TGTGCCAGCAGCTTTGGGGGGCAGAACACTGAAGCTTTCTTT
>-|-|TRBV15|TRBJ2-7
CATSRDLGRSEQYF
TGTGCCACCAGCAGAGATCTTGGTAGATCCGAGCAGTACTTC
>-|-|TRBV9|TRBJ2-1
CASSVDSSSYNEQFF
TGTGCCAGCAGCGTAGACTCTAGCTCCTACAATGAGCAGTTCTTC
>-|-|TRBV25-1|TRBJ1-1
CASSPGHTMNTEAFF
TGTGCCAGCAGTCCGGGACACACCATGAACACTGAAGCTTTCTTT
>medium-sized|-|TRBV7-9|TRBJ2-2
CASRDSGTGELFF
TGTGCCAGCAGGGACAGTGGAACCGGGGAGCTGTTTTTT